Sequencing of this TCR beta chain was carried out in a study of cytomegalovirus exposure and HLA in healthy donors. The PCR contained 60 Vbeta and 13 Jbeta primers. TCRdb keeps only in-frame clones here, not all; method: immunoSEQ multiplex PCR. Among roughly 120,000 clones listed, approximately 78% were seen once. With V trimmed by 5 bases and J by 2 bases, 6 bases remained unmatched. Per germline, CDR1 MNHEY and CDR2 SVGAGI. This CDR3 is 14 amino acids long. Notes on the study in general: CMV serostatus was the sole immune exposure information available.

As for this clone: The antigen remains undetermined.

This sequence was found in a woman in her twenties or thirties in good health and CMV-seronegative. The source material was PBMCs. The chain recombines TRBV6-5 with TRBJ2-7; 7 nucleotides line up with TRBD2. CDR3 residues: CASSLAEGAYEQYF. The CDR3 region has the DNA TGTGCCAGCAGTCTAGCGGAAGGAGCCTACGAGCAGTACTTC.